Below, one T cell receptor (beta chain) is given with its context. Its specificity is not known. The CDR3 is 11 amino acids. Trimming cost V 4 bases and J 8 bases, with 8 bases left between them. Germline V lookup: CDR1 MNHEY, CDR2 SVGAGI. This sample was included in a study of graft-versus-host responses after intestinal transplantation. Study in general: Each of the recipients got a multivisceral, liver-intestinal, or isolated intestinal transplant. Broader study findings: There was an association between peak levels of circulating GvH clones and early post-transplant HvG declines. Patients who carried graft-donor T cell macrochimerism also had high graft-versus-host to host-versus-graft clonal ratios in their allografts.

Sequenced by immunoSEQ multiplex PCR; TCRdb stores in-frame clones only, minus some. The sample carries around 110,000 clones, approximately 93% recorded once. The sample was unstimulated CD8+ T cells sorted from spleen or lymph node cells, taken before transplant. The V call is TRBV6-5, the J call TRBJ1-2; D call uncertain. This TCR was recovered from a human donor who was the organ donor for an intestinal transplant. In nucleotides, the CDR3 is TGTGCCAGCAGTTTAACAGAGGGCTACACCTTC. It yields the protein CASSLTEGYTF.